A selection of T cell receptor beta chains follows, all from one sample in a study of cytomegalovirus exposure and HLA in healthy donors. Sequencing used immunoSEQ multiplex PCR; TCRdb keeps in-frame clones, though not all of them. Found here are 150,000 to 200,000 clones, approximately 81% of them singletons; the top ten hold 0.2% to 0.3%. Sequencing was carried out using PBMCs. These receptor sequences come from a boy aged 10-17 years in good health and CMV-seronegative. Both conserved end residues are part of each CDR3. Each record gives: V gene, J gene, clone size, D gene, CDR3 DNA, CDR3 protein. D genes are given only for firm matches. The listing skips clone size in some rows; elsewhere it reads once, few, many or a size class.

TRBV5-6	TRBJ2-1	-	-	TGTGCCAGCATACTACAAACGAGACAGGACTTCAATGAGCAGTTCTTC	CASILQTRQDFNEQFF
TRBV5-6	TRBJ1-2	-	TRBD1	TGTGCCAGCAGCGCAGACCCCTGGACAGGTCTCGTTCTCCGTGGCTACACCTTC	CASSADPWTGLVLRGYTF
TRBV20-1	TRBJ1-1	-	-	TGCAGTGCGTCAGTTAACACTGAAGCTTTCTTT	CSASVNTEAFF
TRBV30	TRBJ2-1	once	-	TGTGCCTGGAGTTTTCTACTATACAATGAGCAGTTCTTC	CAWSFLLYNEQFF
TRBV9	TRBJ2-7	-	TRBD1	TGTGCCAGCAGCCCAGGGACAGGGGAAACCTACGAGCAGTACTTC	CASSPGTGETYEQYF
TRBV6-6	TRBJ2-1	-	TRBD2	TGTGCCAGCAGCCCCGGCGGGGGACTAGCACCCAATGAGCAGTTCTTC	CASSPGGGLAPNEQFF
TRBV2	TRBJ2-4	-	-	TGTGCCAGCAGTGACTTGGTTCCCGGGGACAAAAACATTCAGTACTTC	CASSDLVPGDKNIQYF
TRBV5-5	TRBJ2-7	-	-	TGTGCCAGCAGCTTGTGGCAGGTTGAGAATTGGGACGAGCAGTACTTC	CASSLWQVENWDEQYF
TRBV12-5	TRBJ1-1	-	-	TGTGCTAGTGGTTTGACCGCAGAGAACACTGAAGCTTTCTTT	CASGLTAENTEAFF
TRBV9	TRBJ1-1	-	TRBD1	TGTGCCAGCAGCGATGGGACAGAAGAAGCTTTCTTT	CASSDGTEEAFF
TRBV11-2	TRBJ2-7	-	TRBD2	TGTGCCAGCAGCTTACCAGCGGGAAGAGGCGAGCAGTACTTC	CASSLPAGRGEQYF
TRBV10-3	TRBJ2-7	-	TRBD2	TGTGCCATCAGGGGCGGGAGCGAGCAGTACTTC	CAIRGGSEQYF
TRBV6-1	TRBJ2-1	-	-	TGTGCCAGCAGTGAACGGGGGAGGGAGCAGTTCTTC	CASSERGREQFF
TRBV2	TRBJ2-7	-	TRBD2	TGTGCCGGGGGAGGGCTAGAAGGCACCAACGAGCAGTACTTC	CAGGGLEGTNEQYF
TRBV10-3	TRBJ1-5	-	-	TGTGCCATCGGGAGACAACAAACGGGGCAGCCCCAGCATTTT	CAIGRQQTGQPQHF
TRBV5-1	TRBJ2-3	-	TRBD1	TGCGCCAGCAGCCAAGGGACAGTAATAACAGATACGCAGTATTTT	CASSQGTVITDTQYF
TRBV14	TRBJ1-6	-	TRBD1	TGTGCCAGCAGCCACCAGGGGGTGGCTTCACCCCTCCACTTT	CASSHQGVASPLHF
TRBV5-1	TRBJ1-5	-	TRBD1	TGCGCCAGCAGCTTGGGGACAGGGGGCCAGCCCCAGCATTTT	CASSLGTGGQPQHF
TRBV6-5	TRBJ1-1	-	-	TGTGCCAGCAGCCCCCCTGGGGCGAACACTGAAGCTTTCTTT	CASSPPGANTEAFF
TRBV28	TRBJ2-7	once	-	TGTGCCAGCAGTTTTTCTTCCTCCAGCGAGCAGTACTTC	CASSFSSSSEQYF
TRBV14	TRBJ1-2	once	-	TGTGCCAGCAGCGGTATGAAGCCACCCAACTATGGCTACACCTTC	CASSGMKPPNYGYTF
TRBV19	TRBJ1-1	-	-	TGTGCCAGTAGTTCCCAGGTATACACTGAAGCTTTCTTT	CASSSQVYTEAFF
TRBV7-8	TRBJ2-7	-	TRBD2	TGTGCTACACGGGCCGGGGGGGGCACCTACGAGCAGTACTTC	CATRAGGGTYEQYF
TRBV15	TRBJ2-2	-	-	TGTGCCACCAGCAGAGGGACAGGACTAACCGGGGAGCTGTTTTTT	CATSRGTGLTGELFF
TRBV23-1	TRBJ2-7	-	TRBD1	TGCGCCAGCAGTCAAGGATGGGACAGGGAGGTCCCTGACTACGAGCAGTACTTC	CASSQGWDREVPDYEQYF
TRBV7-3	TRBJ2-3	-	-	TGTGCCAGCAGCCAAGGGACAGCCCCGGGAGCGTCAGATACGCAGTATTTT	CASSQGTAPGASDTQYF
TRBV2	TRBJ2-6	-	-	TGTGCCAGCAGTGATGGGGCGGGACGGCTATCTGGGGCCAACGTCCTGACTTTC	CASSDGAGRLSGANVLTF
TRBV5-4	TRBJ1-2	-	-	TGTGCCAGCAGCTTGGGGGAGGGGGGCTACACCTTC	CASSLGEGGYTF
TRBV14	TRBJ1-2	-	-	TGTGCCAGCAGCCAAGAGTTCGGAGGGATCTATGGCTACACCTTC	CASSQEFGGIYGYTF
TRBV5-1	TRBJ2-3	-	-	TGCGCCAGCAGCCTCCGACTGGCGCATAGCACAGATACGCAGTATTTT	CASSLRLAHSTDTQYF
TRBV13	TRBJ2-7	once	TRBD2	TGTGCCAGCAGCTTACACGGGAGGTACGAGCAGTACTTC	CASSLHGRYEQYF
TRBV9	TRBJ1-4	-	TRBD1	TGTGCCAGCAGCGATACCGGGACAGTGAATGAAAAACTGTTTTTT	CASSDTGTVNEKLFF
TRBV7-8	TRBJ2-5	-	TRBD2	TGTGCCAGCAGCTTCCCGACTAGCGGGGGCCAAGAGACCCAGTACTTC	CASSFPTSGGQETQYF